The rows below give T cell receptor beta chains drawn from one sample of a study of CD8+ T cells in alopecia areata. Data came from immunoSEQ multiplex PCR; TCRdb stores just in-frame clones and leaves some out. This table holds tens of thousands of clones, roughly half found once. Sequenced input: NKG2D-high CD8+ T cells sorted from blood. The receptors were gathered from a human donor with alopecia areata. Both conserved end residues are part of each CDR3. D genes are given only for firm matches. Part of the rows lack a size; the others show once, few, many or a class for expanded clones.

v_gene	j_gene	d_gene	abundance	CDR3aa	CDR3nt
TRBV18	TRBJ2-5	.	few	CASSPGGGFQTQYF	TGTGCCAGCTCACCAGGCGGCGGGTTTCAGACCCAGTACTTC
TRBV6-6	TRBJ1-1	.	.	CASSYPREGDNTEAFF	TGTGCCAGCAGTTACCCTCGAGAGGGGGATAACACTGAAGCTTTCTTT
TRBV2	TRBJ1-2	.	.	CASRAANYGYTF	TGTGCCAGCAGGGCGGCAAACTATGGCTACACCTTC
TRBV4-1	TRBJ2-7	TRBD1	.	CASSQEPKGQLYEQYF	TGCGCCAGCAGCCAAGAGCCCAAGGGACAGCTCTACGAGCAGTACTTC
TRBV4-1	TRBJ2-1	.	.	CASSIGTPNEQFF	TGCGCCAGCAGTATCGGGACACCCAATGAGCAGTTCTTC
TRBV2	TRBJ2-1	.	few	CASSPADGWNEQFF	TGTGCCAGCAGTCCTGCTGACGGGTGGAATGAGCAGTTCTTC
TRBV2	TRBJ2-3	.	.	CAKQETPSTDTQYF	TGTGCCAAACAGGAGACACCGTCTACAGATACGCAGTATTTT
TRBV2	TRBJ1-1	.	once	CASSTNTEAFF	TGTGCCAGCAGTACGAACACTGAAGCTTTCTTT
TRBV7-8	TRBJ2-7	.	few	CASSFPLGNSYEQYF	TGTGCCAGCAGCTTCCCCCTCGGGAACTCCTACGAGCAGTACTTC
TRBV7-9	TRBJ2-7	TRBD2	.	CASSQTSGKYEQYF	TGTGCCAGCAGCCAGACTAGCGGGAAGTACGAGCAGTACTTC
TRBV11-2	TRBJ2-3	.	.	CASSSVRGGTDTQYF	TGTGCCAGCAGCTCCGTAAGGGGAGGCACAGATACGCAGTATTTT
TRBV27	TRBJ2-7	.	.	CASSSGGLREQYF	TGTGCCAGCAGTTCAGGGGGACTTCGCGAGCAGTACTTC
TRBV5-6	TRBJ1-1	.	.	CASSLGSGTEAFF	TGTGCCAGCAGCTTGGGGTCGGGGACTGAAGCTTTCTTT
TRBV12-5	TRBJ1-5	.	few	CASGLVPSNQPQHF	TGTGCTAGTGGTTTGGTACCTAGCAATCAGCCCCAGCATTTT
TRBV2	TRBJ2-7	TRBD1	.	CASSGDSDEQYF	TGTGCCAGCAGTGGGGACAGCGACGAGCAGTACTTC
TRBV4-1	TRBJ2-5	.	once	CASSQVLFRETQYF	TGCGCCAGCAGCCAAGTACTATTTCGAGAGACCCAGTACTTC
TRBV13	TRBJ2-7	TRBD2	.	CASSLGLAGGVEQYF	TGTGCCAGCAGCTTAGGGCTAGCGGGAGGGGTCGAGCAGTACTTC